These 19 T cell receptor beta chains originate from one sample sequenced in a study of regulatory T cells in long-lasting Graves disease (dated by TCRdb to 2020 to 2023). Explained via the paper, the time point label denotes: persistent/refractory GD, antithyroid drugs over 5 years with positive TRAb. For both TCR sequencing and RNA sequencing, RNA was extracted from PBMCs in TRIzol. Receptor amplification or capture employed multiplex PCR. TCRdb names Illumina HiSeq 4000 as the instrument used. TCR beta libraries were built with iRepertoire HTBI primers and Arm-PCR amplification of CDR3 regions. TCRdb passed the public sequencing reads through fastp at Q25 and MiXCR, retaining productive beta sequences. Identical CDR3 proteins give one entry, which carries the most common genes and DNA. This sample is represented by about 450,000 distinct CDR3 sequences; less than 25% of them were singletons. Approximately 28% of the sample lies in the top ten.

Specimen: peripheral blood mononuclear cells (PBMCs), collected when the disease was refractory, from a patient treated with antithyroid drugs. These receptors were collected from a female donor with Graves disease.

This sequence joins TRBV29-1 and TRBJ2-7; unclear D gene. V lost 7 bases to trimming and J lost 2 bases, with 12 bases between them. Looked up from germline, CDR1 is SQVTM and CDR2 is ANQGSEA. The CDR3 has 12 amino acids. The CDR3 loop is CSAQGSPYEQYF. CDR3 coding DNA: TGCAGCGCCCAAGGCTCCCCCTACGAGCAGTACTTC.

This clonotype was observed many times. V usage is TRBV2 and J usage is TRBJ2-3, with D possibly matching TRBD1 (5 bases). The ends were cut back, 4 bases at V and 3 bases at J, with 11 bases in the middle. This CDR3 has 14 amino acids. Germline-derived CDR1 and CDR2 are SNHLY and FYNNEI. The CDR3 is CASSGTQGTDTQYF. The CDR3 bases are TGTGCCAGCAGTGGGACCCAGGGTACAGATACGCAGTATTTT.

This clonotype showed up just a few times. This chain links TRBV19 with TRBJ1-4, with D possibly TRBD1 on 6 matching bases. There are 16 residues in the CDR3. Looked up from germline, CDR1 is LNHDA and CDR2 is SQIVND (reference sequence). V was pared by 3 bases and J by 5 bases, with 16 bases between. The CDR3 DNA reads TGTGCCAGTAGTATCTTCTATAGGGACACCAATGAAAAACTGTTTTTT. Its protein product is CASSIFYRDTNEKLFF.

This clonotype was seen a few times. This chain links TRBV5-1 with TRBJ2-7; D unclear. The V end was cut by 4 bases, the J end by 5 bases, with 16 bases between. CDR3 size: 14 residues. Germline CDR1 reads SGHRS; CDR2 reads YFSETQ. The CDR3 sequence: CASSPIAHNNEQYF. In nucleotides, the CDR3 is TGCGCCAGCAGCCCGATAGCCCACAACAACGAGCAGTACTTC.

CDR3 bases: TGCAGTGCTAGAGGTAAACCGGGACGCCTCTCCTACGAGCAGTACTTC. As protein: CSARGKPGRLSYEQYF. The chain uses TRBV20-1 and TRBJ2-7; D may correspond to TRBD1 or TRBD2 (5 bases each). Germline V gene lookup returns CDR1 DFQATT and CDR2 SNEGSKA (reference sequence). Trimming shortened V by 1 base and J by 0 bases, and 16 bases separated the two germline ends. This CDR3 has 16 amino acids.

This chain links TRBV7-6 with TRBJ2-2; perhaps TRBD2 as D (7 bases). The V gene lost 5 bases and the J gene lost 4 bases, with 14 bases spanning the gap. Germline CDR1 reads SGHVS; CDR2 reads FNYEAQ. This CDR3 has 15 amino acids. CDR3 amino acids: CASSPGGGSTGELFF. The CDR3 DNA is TGTGCCAGCAGCCCCGGGGGCGGGAGCACCGGGGAGCTGTTTTTT.

This clonotype was counted between two and nine times. The chain carries TRBV20-1 and TRBJ2-7; 10 positions match TRBD1. Trimming took 6 bases from V and 5 from J; bases not matched to a gene: 4. CDR3 length: 12 residues. Per the germline V gene, CDR1 is DFQATT and CDR2 is SNEGSKA (reference sequence). CDR3 amino acids: CSATTGGHEQYF. The CDR3 region has the DNA TGCAGTGCCACGACAGGGGGCCACGAGCAGTACTTC.

The rearrangement uses TRBV20-1 and TRBJ1-1; D not resolved. Germline CDR1 DFQATT, CDR2 SNEGSKA (reference sequence). Between the trimmed V and J ends, which lost 0 bases and 11 bases, there was a span of 13 bases. This CDR3 spans 12 amino acids. CDR3 residues: CSARDLRARAFF. CDR3 in DNA: TGCAGTGCTAGAGATCTTAGGGCGAGGGCTTTCTTT.

The chain has TRBV4-1 and TRBJ2-5; D possibly corresponds to TRBD1 (6 bases). The CDR3 is 14 amino acids. Trimming left V 3 bases short and J 5 bases short, with 13 bases between. The germline V gene has CDR1 MGHRA and CDR2 YSYEKL. In nucleotides, the CDR3 is TGCGCCAGCAGCCAGGACCCTCAGGGGGAGACCCAGTACTTC. Protein sequence: CASSQDPQGETQYF.

The chain employs TRBV29-1 and TRBJ2-5, with TRBD2 as a possible D gene (6 bases). Germline loops: CDR1 SQVTM, CDR2 ANQGSEA. This CDR3 has 16 amino acids. Trimming shortened V by 1 base and J by 0 bases, and 15 bases separated the two germline ends. The CDR3, as DNA: TGCAGCGTTGAAGGATTCCCGGGCGGGAACCAAGAGACCCAGTACTTC. It yields the protein CSVEGFPGGNQETQYF.

This clonotype occurred many times. One end of the junction is discordant with germline, which a read error may explain. V usage is TRBV5-1 and J usage is TRBJ2-7; D is ambiguous. Germline V gene data show CDR1 as SGHRS and CDR2 as YFSETQ. The CDR3 is made up of 13 amino acids. CDR3 sequence (DNA): TGTGCCAGCAGTTTGAACGGCAACTACGAGCAGTACTTC. Translating gives CASSLNGNYEQYF.

Many counts were recorded for this clonotype. The gene calls are TRBV28 and TRBJ2-7, with D perhaps matching TRBD1 or TRBD2 (5 bases each). There are 16 residues in the CDR3. V dropped 6 bases and J dropped 4 bases, with 22 bases sitting between them. The germline gives CDR1 MDHEN, CDR2 SYDVKM. The CDR3 here is CASSPISSGWEYEQYF. The CDR3 nucleotides read TGTGCCAGCAGCCCCATATCGTCAGGGTGGGAGTACGAGCAGTACTTC.

The sample holds a few counts of this clonotype. V and J are TRBV28 and TRBJ2-7, with unresolved D. V was shortened by 2 bases and J by 2 bases, with 10 bases between the two germline ends. The CDR3 contains 14 residues. CDR1 and CDR2 from the germline V gene are MDHEN and SYDVKM. CDR3 protein: CASSLVVRAYEQYF. The CDR3 DNA follows: TGTGCCAGCAGTTTAGTCGTCCGGGCCTACGAGCAGTACTTC.

This clonotype was detected a few times. Because the CDR3's place on the DNA is in doubt, the DNA is left out and the CDR3 is given as listed by TCRdb. The V gene is TRBV28, the J gene TRBJ2-2; the table's D call TRBD1 went unverified against the DNA. The CDR3 has 24 residues if both end residues are counted. CDR1 MDHEN and CDR2 SYDVKM come from the germline V gene. CDR3 sequence: CASSSPRGQLYEQYFGPDTGELFF.

This clonotype was picked up a small number of times. The chain uses TRBV30 and TRBJ1-2, with D possibly matching TRBD1 (5 bases). Germline lookup yields CDR1 GTSNPN and CDR2 SVGIG (reference sequence). V lost 5 bases to trimming and J lost 8 bases, with 18 bases between them. This CDR3 is 13 amino acids long. For the CDR3, the DNA is TGTGCCTGGGGCAGTGGGGCTTGGGACGGCTACACCTTC. It encodes CAWGSGAWDGYTF.

The chain combines TRBV10-3 with TRBJ1-1; unclear D gene. Looked up from germline, CDR1 is ENHRY and CDR2 is SYGVKD. V lost 2 bases to trimming and J lost 7 bases, with 8 bases between them. This CDR3 is 12 amino acids long. The CDR3 spells CAISENSIEAFF. The CDR3 nucleotides read TGTGCCATCAGTGAGAACTCCATTGAAGCTTTCTTT.

The V call is TRBV7-9, the J call TRBJ2-7; D tentatively fits TRBD1 or TRBD2 (6 bases each). CDR3 size: 14 residues. The germline V and J ends were trimmed by 2 bases and 3 bases, with 11 bases remaining between them. The germline CDR1 and CDR2 sequences are SEHNR and FQNEAQ (reference sequence). In DNA, the CDR3 is TGTGCCAGCAGCTTATATGAGGGGGGCTACGAGCAGTACTTC. As protein: CASSLYEGGYEQYF. The variable domain in full, with the rest retrieved from reference TRBV7-9 and TRBJ2-7, is DTGVSQNPRHKITKRGQNVTFRCDPISEHNRLYWYRQTLGQGPEFLTYFQNEAQLEKSRLLSDRFSAERPKGSFSTLEIQRTEQGDSAMYLCASSLYEGGYEQYFGPGTRLTVT.

This clonotype was seen repeatedly, ten times or more. The chain joins TRBV6-1 to TRBJ2-7, with TRBD1 matching 7 bases. From germline, CDR1 is MNHNS and CDR2 SASEGT. The CDR3 consists of 15 residues. With 6 bases clipped from V and 1 base from J, the junction kept 9 bases outside the gene matches. The CDR3 protein is CASRNQGQSSYEQYF. The CDR3 nucleotides read TGTGCCAGCAGAAATCAGGGACAGTCGTCCTACGAGCAGTACTTC.

This clonotype was seen a few times. This chain joins TRBV5-1 and TRBJ1-1; unclear D gene. Germline values: CDR1 SGHRS, CDR2 YFSETQ. The CDR3 has 13 amino acids. Trimming removed 0 bases from V and 6 bases from J, with 9 bases in between. CDR3 bases: TGCGCCAGCAGCTTGGGACAAACGTCTGAAGCTTTCTTT. It translates to CASSLGQTSEAFF.